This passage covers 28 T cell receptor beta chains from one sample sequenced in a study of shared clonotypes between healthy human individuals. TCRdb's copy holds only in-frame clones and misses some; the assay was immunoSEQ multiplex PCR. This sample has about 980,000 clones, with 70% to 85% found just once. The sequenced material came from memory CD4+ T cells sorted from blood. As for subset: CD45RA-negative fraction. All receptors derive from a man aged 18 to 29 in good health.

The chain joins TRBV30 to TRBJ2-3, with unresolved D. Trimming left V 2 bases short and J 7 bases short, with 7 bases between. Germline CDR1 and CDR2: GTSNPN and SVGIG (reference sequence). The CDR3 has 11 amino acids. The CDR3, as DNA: TGTGCCTGGAGTCTCGAGAATACGCAGTATTTT. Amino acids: CAWSLENTQYF.

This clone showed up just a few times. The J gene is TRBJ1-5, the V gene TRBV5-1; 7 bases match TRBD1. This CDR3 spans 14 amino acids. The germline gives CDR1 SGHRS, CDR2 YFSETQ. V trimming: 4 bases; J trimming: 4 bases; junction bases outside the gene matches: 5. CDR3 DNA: TGCGCCAGCAGCACGGGACAGCAGAATCAGCCCCAGCATTTT. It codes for CASSTGQQNQPQHF.

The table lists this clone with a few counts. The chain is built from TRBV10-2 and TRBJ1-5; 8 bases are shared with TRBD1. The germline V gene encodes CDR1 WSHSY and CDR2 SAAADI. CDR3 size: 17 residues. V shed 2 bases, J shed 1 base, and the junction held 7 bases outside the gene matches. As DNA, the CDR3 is TGCGCCAGCAGTGAGCCCGGGACAGGCGGAAGCAATCAGCCCCAGCATTTT. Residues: CASSEPGTGGSNQPQHF.

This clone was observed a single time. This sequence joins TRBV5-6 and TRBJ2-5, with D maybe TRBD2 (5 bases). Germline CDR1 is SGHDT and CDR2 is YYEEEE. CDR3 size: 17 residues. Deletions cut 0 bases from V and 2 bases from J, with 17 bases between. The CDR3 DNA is TGTGCCAGCAGCTTGGTTGAGGGTAGCGCGTATCAAGAGACCCAGTACTTC. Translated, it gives CASSLVEGSAYQETQYF.

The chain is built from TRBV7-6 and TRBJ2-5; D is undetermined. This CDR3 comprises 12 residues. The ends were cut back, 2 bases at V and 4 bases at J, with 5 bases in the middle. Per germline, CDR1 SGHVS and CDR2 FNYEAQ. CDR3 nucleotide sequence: TGTGCCAGCAGCTTAACCCCAGAGACCCAGTACTTC. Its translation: CASSLTPETQYF.

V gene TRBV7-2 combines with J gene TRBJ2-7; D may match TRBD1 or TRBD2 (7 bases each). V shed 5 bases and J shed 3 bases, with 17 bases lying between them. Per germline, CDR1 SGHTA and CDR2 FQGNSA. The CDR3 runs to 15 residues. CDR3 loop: CASSAGRGPLYEQYF. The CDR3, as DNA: TGTGCCAGCAGCGCGGGGAGGGGGCCCCTCTACGAGCAGTACTTC.

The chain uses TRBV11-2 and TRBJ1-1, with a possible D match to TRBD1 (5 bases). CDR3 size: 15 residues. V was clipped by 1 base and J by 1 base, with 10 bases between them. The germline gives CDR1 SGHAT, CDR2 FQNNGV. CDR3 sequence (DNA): TGTGCCAGCAGCTTAGCGGGACCGAGGAACACTGAAGCTTTCTTT. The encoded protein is CASSLAGPRNTEAFF.

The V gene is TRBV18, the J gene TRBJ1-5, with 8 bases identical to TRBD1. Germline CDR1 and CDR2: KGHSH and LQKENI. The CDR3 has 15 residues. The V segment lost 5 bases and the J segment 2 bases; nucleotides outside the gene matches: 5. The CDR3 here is CASSNPGQGNQPQHF. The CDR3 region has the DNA TGTGCCAGCTCAAACCCGGGACAGGGCAATCAGCCCCAGCATTTT.

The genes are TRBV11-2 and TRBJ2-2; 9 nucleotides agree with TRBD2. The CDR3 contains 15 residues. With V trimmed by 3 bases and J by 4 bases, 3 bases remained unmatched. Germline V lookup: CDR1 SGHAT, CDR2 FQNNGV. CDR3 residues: CASSLRRGGTGELFF. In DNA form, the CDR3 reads TGTGCCAGCAGCTTGCGGCGGGGGGGCACCGGGGAGCTGTTTTTT. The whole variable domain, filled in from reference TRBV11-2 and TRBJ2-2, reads EAGVAQSPRYKIIEKRQSVAFWCNPISGHATLYWYQQILGQGPKLLIQFQNNGVVDDSQLPKDRFSAERLKGVDSTLKIQPAKLEDSAVYLCASSLRRGGTGELFFGEGSRLTVL.

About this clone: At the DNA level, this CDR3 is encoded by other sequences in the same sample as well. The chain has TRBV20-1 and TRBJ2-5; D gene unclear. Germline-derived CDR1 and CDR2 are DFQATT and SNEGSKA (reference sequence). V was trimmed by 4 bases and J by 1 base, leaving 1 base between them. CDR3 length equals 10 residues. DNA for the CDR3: TGCAGTGCTACCCAAGAGACCCAGTACTTC. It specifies CSATQETQYF.

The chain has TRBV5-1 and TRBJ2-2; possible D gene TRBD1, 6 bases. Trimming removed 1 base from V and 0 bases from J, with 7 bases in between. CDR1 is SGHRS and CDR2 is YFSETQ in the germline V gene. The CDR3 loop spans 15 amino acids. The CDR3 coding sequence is TGCGCCAGCAGCTTGCCAGGGGCGAACACCGGGGAGCTGTTTTTT. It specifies CASSLPGANTGELFF.

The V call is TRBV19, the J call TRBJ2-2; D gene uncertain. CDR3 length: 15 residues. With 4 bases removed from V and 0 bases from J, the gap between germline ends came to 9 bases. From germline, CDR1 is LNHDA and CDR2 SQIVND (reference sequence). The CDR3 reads CASSTSSANTGELFF. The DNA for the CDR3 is TGTGCCAGTAGTACTTCCAGTGCGAACACCGGGGAGCTGTTTTTT. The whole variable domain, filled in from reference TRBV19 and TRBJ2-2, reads DGGITQSPKYLFRKEGQNVTLSCEQNLNHDAMYWYRQDPGQGLRLIYYSQIVNDFQKGDIAEGYSVSREKKESFPLTVTSAQKNPTAFYLCASSTSSANTGELFFGEGSRLTVL.

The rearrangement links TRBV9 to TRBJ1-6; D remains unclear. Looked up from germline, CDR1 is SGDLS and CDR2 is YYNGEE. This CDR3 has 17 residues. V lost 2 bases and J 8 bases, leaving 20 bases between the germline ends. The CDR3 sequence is CASSVLAGSTTHSPLHF. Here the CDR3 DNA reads TGTGCCAGCAGCGTTCTCGCTGGCTCAACAACTCATTCACCCCTCCACTTT.

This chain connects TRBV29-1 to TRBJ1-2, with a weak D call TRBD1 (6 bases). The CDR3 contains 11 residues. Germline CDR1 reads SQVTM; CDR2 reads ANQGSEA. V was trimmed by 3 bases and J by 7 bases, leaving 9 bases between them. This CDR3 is CSVDRDTGYTF. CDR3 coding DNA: TGCAGCGTTGACCGGGACACTGGCTACACCTTC.

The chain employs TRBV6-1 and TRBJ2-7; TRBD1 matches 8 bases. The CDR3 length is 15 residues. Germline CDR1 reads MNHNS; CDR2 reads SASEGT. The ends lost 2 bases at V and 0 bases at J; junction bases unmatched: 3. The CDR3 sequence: CASSEMGTGSYEQYF. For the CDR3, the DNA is TGTGCCAGCAGTGAAATGGGGACAGGCTCCTACGAGCAGTACTTC.

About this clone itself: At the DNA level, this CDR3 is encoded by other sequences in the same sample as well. This chain's CDR3 is CASSEGGTNYGYTF. The CDR3 DNA sequence: TGTGCCAGCAGTGAAGGCGGAACTAACTATGGCTACACCTTC. The J gene is TRBJ1-2, the V gene TRBV6-1; D is undetermined. The CDR3 length is 14 residues. The V and J ends lost 1 base and 0 bases respectively, with 6 bases between them. Germline-derived CDR1 and CDR2 are MNHNS and SASEGT.

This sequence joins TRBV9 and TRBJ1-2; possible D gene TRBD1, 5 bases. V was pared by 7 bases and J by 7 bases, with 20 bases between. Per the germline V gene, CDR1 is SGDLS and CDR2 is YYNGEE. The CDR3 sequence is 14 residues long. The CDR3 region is CASASRDPSFGYTF. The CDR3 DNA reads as TGTGCCAGCGCTTCCAGGGACCCCTCTTTTGGCTACACCTTC.

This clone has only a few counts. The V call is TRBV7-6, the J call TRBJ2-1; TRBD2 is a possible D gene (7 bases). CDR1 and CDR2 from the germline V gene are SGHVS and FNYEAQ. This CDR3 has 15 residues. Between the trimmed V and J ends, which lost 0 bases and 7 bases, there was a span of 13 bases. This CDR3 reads CASSLAGGLGNEQFF. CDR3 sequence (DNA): TGTGCCAGCAGCTTAGCGGGGGGGCTCGGGAATGAGCAGTTCTTC. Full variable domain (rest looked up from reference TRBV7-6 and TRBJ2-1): GAGVSQSPRYKVTKRGQDVALRCDPISGHVSLYWYRQALGQGPEFLTYFNYEAQQDKSGLPNDRFSAERPEGSISTLTIQRTEQRDSAMYRCASSLAGGLGNEQFFGPGTRLTVL.

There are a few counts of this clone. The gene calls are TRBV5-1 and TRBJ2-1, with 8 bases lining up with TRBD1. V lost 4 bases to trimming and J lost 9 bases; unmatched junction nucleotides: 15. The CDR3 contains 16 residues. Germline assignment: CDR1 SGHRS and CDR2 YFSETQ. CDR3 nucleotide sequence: TGCGCCAGCAGCGCTACGGCGGACAGGGTACAAGGTGAGCAGTTCTTC. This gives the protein CASSATADRVQGEQFF.

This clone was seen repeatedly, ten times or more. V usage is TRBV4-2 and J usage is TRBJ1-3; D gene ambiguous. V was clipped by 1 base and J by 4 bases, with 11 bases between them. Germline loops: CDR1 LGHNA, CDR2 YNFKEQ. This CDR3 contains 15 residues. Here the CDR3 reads CASSQAKGDGNTIYF. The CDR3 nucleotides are TGTGCCAGCAGCCAAGCTAAAGGAGACGGAAACACCATATATTTT.

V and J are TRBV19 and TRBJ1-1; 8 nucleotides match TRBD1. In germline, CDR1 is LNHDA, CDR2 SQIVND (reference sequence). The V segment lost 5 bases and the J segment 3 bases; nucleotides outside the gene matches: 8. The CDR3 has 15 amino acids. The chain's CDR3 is CASSPRDRQDTEAFF. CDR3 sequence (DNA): TGTGCCAGTAGTCCCCGGGACAGGCAGGACACTGAAGCTTTCTTT.

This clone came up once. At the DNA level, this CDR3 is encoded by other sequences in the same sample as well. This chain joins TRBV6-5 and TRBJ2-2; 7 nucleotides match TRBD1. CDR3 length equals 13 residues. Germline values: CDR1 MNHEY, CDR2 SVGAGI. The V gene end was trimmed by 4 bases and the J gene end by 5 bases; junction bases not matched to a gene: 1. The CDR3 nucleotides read TGTGCCAGCAGTTCCAGGGGGACCGGGGAGCTGTTTTTT. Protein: CASSSRGTGELFF.

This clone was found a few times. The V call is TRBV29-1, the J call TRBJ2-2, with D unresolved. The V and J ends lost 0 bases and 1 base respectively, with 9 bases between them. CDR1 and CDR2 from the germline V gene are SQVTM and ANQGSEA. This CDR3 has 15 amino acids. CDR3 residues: CSVEDPRRNTGELFF. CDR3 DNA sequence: TGCAGCGTTGAAGACCCCAGGAGGAACACCGGGGAGCTGTTTTTT.

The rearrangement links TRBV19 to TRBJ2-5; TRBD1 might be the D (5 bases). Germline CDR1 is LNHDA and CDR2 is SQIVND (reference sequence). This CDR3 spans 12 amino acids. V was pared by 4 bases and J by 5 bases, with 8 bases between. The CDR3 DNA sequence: TGTGCCAGTAGTAAGGACACGGAGACCCAGTACTTC. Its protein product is CASSKDTETQYF.

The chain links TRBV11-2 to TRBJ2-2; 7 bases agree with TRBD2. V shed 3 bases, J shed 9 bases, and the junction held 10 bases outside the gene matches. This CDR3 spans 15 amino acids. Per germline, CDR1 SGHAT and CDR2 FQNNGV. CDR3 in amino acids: CASSFDGGSLRELFF. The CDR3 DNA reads TGTGCCAGCAGCTTTGACGGGGGGAGTTTGCGGGAGCTGTTTTTT.

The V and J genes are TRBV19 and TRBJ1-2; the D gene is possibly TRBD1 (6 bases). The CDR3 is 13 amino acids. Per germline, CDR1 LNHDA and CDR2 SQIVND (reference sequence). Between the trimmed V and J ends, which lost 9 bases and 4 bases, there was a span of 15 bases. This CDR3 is CASQRGGIYGYTF. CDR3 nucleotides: TGTGCCAGCCAACGAGGGGGAATCTATGGCTACACCTTC.

CDR3 amino acids: CASSSDRVEYGYTF. The CDR3 nucleotides are TGTGCCAGCAGCTCAGACAGGGTGGAGTATGGCTACACCTTC. This chain joins TRBV5-5 and TRBJ1-2, with TRBD1 matching 7 bases. V was clipped by 3 bases and J by 5 bases; unmatched bases: 7. CDR3 length: 14 residues. Germline CDR1 is SGHKS and CDR2 is YYEKEE (reference sequence).

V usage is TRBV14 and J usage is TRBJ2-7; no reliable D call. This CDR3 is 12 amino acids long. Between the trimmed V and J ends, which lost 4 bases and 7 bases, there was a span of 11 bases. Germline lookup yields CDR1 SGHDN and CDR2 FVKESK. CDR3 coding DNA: TGTGCCAGCAGCCTGGACCGTTTGGAGCAGTACTTC. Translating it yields CASSLDRLEQYF.